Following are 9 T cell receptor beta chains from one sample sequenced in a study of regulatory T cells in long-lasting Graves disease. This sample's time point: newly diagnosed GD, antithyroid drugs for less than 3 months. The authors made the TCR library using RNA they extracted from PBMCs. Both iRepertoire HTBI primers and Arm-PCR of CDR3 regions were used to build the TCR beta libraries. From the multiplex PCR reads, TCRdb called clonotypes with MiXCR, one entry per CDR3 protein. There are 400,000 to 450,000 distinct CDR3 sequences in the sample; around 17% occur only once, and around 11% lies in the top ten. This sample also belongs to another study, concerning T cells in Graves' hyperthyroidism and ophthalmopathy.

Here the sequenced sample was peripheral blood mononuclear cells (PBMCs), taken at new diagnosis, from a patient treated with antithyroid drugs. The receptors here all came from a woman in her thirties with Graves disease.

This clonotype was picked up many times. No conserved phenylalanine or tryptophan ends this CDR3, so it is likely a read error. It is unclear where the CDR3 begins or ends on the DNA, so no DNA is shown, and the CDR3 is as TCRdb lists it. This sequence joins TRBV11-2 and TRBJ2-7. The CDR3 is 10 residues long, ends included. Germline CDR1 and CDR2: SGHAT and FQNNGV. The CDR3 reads CASSLEIRLD.

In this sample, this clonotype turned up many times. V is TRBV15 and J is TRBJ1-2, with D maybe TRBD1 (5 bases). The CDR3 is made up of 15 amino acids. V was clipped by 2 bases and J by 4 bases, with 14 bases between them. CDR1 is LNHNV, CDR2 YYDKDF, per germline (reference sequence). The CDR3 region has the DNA TGTGCCACCAGCAGATCTCCGGGGCTAGGCTATGGCTACACCTTC. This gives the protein CATSRSPGLGYGYTF.

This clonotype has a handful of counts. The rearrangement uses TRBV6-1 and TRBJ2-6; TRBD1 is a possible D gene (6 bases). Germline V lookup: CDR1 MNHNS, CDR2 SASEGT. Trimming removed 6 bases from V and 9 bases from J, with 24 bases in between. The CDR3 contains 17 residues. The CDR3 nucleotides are TGTGCCAGCAGGAGCTCAAAGGGGGACCGTCTGGGCAACGTCCTGACTTTC. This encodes CASRSSKGDRLGNVLTF.

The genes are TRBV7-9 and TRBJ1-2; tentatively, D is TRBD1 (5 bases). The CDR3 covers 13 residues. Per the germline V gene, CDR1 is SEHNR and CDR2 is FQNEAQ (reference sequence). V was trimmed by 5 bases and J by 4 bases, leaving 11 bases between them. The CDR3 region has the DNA TGTGCCAGCAGCACGGGGGGTGCCTATGGCTACACCTTC. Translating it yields CASSTGGAYGYTF.

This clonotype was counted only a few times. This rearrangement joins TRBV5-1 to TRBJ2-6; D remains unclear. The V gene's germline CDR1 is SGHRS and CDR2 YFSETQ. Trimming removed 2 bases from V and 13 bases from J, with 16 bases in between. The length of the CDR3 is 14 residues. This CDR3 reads CASSLFTDVRVLTF. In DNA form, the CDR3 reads TGCGCCAGCAGCTTATTTACGGACGTACGAGTCCTGACTTTC.

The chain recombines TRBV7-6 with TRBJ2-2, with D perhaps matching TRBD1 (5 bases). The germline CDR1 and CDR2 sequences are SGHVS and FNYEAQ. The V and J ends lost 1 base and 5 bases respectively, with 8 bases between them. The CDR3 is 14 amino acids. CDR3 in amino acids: CASSLDPGTGELFF. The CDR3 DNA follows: TGTGCCAGCAGCTTAGATCCAGGGACCGGGGAGCTGTTTTTT. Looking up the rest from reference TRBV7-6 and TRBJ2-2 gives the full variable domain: GAGVSQSPRYKVTKRGQDVALRCDPISGHVSLYWYRQALGQGPEFLTYFNYEAQQDKSGLPNDRFSAERPEGSISTLTIQRTEQRDSAMYRCASSLDPGTGELFFGEGSRLTVL.

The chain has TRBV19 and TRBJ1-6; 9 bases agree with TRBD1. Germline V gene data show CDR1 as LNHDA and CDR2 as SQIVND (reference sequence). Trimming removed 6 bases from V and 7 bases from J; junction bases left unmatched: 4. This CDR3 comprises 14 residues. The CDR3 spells CASSLQGANSPLHF. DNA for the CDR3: TGTGCCAGTAGCTTACAGGGGGCGAATTCACCCCTCCACTTT. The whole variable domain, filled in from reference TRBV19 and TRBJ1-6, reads DGGITQSPKYLFRKEGQNVTLSCEQNLNHDAMYWYRQDPGQGLRLIYYSQIVNDFQKGDIAEGYSVSREKKESFPLTVTSAQKNPTAFYLCASSLQGANSPLHFGNGTRLTVT.

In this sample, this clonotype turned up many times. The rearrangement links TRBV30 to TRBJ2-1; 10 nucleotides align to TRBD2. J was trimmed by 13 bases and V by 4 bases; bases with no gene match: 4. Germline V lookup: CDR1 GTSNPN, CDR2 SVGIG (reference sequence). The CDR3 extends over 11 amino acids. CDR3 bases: TGTGCCTGGATGGAGCGGGAGGGCCAGTTCTTC. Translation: CAWMEREGQFF.

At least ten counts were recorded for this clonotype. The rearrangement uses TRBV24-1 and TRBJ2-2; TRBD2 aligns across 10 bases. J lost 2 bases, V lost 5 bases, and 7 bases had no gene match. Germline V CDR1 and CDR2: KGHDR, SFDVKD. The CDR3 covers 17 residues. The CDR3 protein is CATSAYGLAENTGELFF. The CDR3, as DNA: TGTGCCACCAGTGCTTACGGACTAGCGGAAAACACCGGGGAGCTGTTTTTT.